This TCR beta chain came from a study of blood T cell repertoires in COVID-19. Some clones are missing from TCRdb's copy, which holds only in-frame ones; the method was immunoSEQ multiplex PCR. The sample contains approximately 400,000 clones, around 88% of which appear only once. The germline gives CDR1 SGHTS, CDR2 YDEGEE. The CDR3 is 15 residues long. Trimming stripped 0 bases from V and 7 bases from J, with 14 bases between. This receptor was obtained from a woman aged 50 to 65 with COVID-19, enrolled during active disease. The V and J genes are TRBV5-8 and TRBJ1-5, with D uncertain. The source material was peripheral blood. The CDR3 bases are TGTGCCAGCAGCTTGGGGGTGGCGGGTATGCAGCCCCAGCATTTT. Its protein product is CASSLGVAGMQPQHF.